This T cell receptor beta chain emerged from a study of blood T cell repertoires in COVID-19. About the research overall: Sites in the United States, Italy and Spain provided acute and convalescent COVID-19 samples. T cells, B-cell-depleted T cells, or PBMCs provided the cDNA or gDNA that served as material.

The authors' processing: Estimation of nucleated cell counts relied on the amplification of reference gene primers. The assay was immunoSEQ multiplex PCR, and TCRdb's table has in-frame clones only and misses some. The DNA was the basis for D and trimming; V, J and clone size are from that table. The sample has 75,000 to 90,000 clones, roughly 91% seen once. Sequencing was carried out using peripheral blood. The receptor's source is a woman in her 50s in a cohort sampled during active COVID-19.

The CDR3 DNA sequence: TGCGCCAGCAGCCAAATAGCGGGAGGGTACAATGAGCAGTTCTTC. Translation: CASSQIAGGYNEQFF. The chain carries TRBV4-1 and TRBJ2-1; 11 positions agree with TRBD2. The CDR3 spans 15 residues. Per germline, CDR1 MGHRA and CDR2 YSYEKL. Trimming at V came to 2 bases and at J to 4 bases, leaving 1 base not matched to a gene.